This T cell receptor (beta chain) was observed in a study of a mutant IDH1 vaccine in newly diagnosed glioma. Study-wide background: Commencement of vaccination occurred 4-6 weeks following radiotherapy alone, or concurrently with temozolomide cycles. Radiotherapy, temozolomide, or both had been given previously, and both were given to most.

This CDR3 contains 15 residues. Germline V gene sequence: CDR1 SGHTS, CDR2 YDEGEE. Unmatched junction bases numbered 8, after V lost 4 bases and J lost 7 bases. In the case of this clone: Its antigen is not known.

Noted time point: week 23, last vaccination. Alongside topical imiquimod, each dose of vaccine comprised 300 ug of mutant IDH1 20-mer peptide. Data came from immunoSEQ multiplex PCR; TCRdb stores just in-frame clones and leaves some out. This table has approximately 45,000 clones, about 91% appearing once. This TCR came from a man aged 45-65 years with glioma. The gene calls are TRBV5-8 and TRBJ2-1; TRBD1 agrees at 10 bases. The sequencing used PBMCs, collected from a glioma patient whose treatment included an IDH1 peptide vaccine. CDR3 sequence: CASSRGDRGQNEQFF. The CDR3 bases are TGTGCCAGCAGCCGCGGGGACAGGGGCCAGAATGAGCAGTTCTTC. Variable domain in full (rest from reference TRBV5-8 and TRBJ2-1): EAGVTQSPTHLIKTRGQQATLRCSPISGHTSVYWYQQALGLGLQFLLWYDEGEERNRGNFPPRFSGRQFPNYSSELNVNALELEDSALYLCASSRGDRGQNEQFFGPGTRLTVL.